The 26 T cell receptor beta chains given below trace back to one sample, sequenced in a study of blood T cell repertoires in COVID-19. TCRdb keeps only in-frame clones here, not all; method: immunoSEQ multiplex PCR. The table includes about 280,000 clones, around 90% detected once. Input material: PBMCs or T cells enriched from blood (not recorded which). The receptors derive from a woman aged 40 to 50 who had recovered from COVID-19.

V and J are TRBV7-9 and TRBJ1-5, with a tentative D call TRBD1 (6 bases). V lost 1 base and J lost 7, with 20 bases in between. Germline lookup yields CDR1 SEHNR and CDR2 FQNEAQ (reference sequence). This CDR3 contains 17 residues. CDR3 nucleotide sequence: TGTGCCAGCAGCTTAGATTCGGGAGGGGGTCGGAGGCAGCCCCAGCATTTT. Protein sequence: CASSLDSGGGRRQPQHF.

The rearrangement uses TRBV5-5 and TRBJ2-3; D is ambiguous. With 0 bases removed from V and 1 base from J, the gap between germline ends came to 6 bases. CDR1 is SGHKS, CDR2 YYEKEE, per germline (reference sequence). The CDR3 runs 14 residues. CDR3 sequence: CASSLAYRTDTQYF. The CDR3 DNA reads as TGTGCCAGCAGCTTGGCCTACCGCACAGATACGCAGTATTTT.

The rearrangement uses TRBV10-3 and TRBJ2-1; 9 bases map to TRBD2. The CDR3 sequence is 15 residues long. Germline CDR1 and CDR2: ENHRY and SYGVKD. V shed 3 bases and J 8 bases; nucleotides not matched to a gene: 8. The CDR3 reads CAISEGVAGDHEQFF. The CDR3, as DNA: TGTGCCATCAGTGAAGGGGTAGCGGGAGACCATGAGCAGTTCTTC.

The chain combines TRBV9 with TRBJ1-1; TRBD1 is a possible D gene (5 bases). Germline V CDR1 and CDR2: SGDLS, YYNGEE. This CDR3 has 13 residues. Trimming left V 0 bases short and J 6 bases short, with 9 bases between. CDR3 loop: CASSVVGASEAFF. CDR3 bases: TGTGCCAGCAGCGTAGTTGGGGCCTCTGAAGCTTTCTTT.

The chain recombines TRBV14 with TRBJ2-5; 8 bases match TRBD2. V shed 5 bases and J 6 bases; nucleotides not matched to a gene: 8. The CDR3 totals 14 residues. Germline V gene lookup returns CDR1 SGHDN and CDR2 FVKESK. In DNA form, the CDR3 reads TGTGCCAGCAGCTCGGGGGGGGGCTGGAAGACCCAGTACTTC. This encodes CASSSGGGWKTQYF.

The rearrangement links TRBV27 to TRBJ2-3; 7 bases map to TRBD2. Trimming cost V 1 base and J 4 bases; bases outside gene matches: 8. The CDR3 totals 16 residues. CDR1 and CDR2 (germline): MNHEY, SMNVEV (reference sequence). The CDR3 region is CASSLWGGSGSDTQYF. The CDR3 DNA follows: TGTGCCAGCAGTTTATGGGGGGGAAGTGGATCAGATACGCAGTATTTT.

This clone was recorded once. The chain couples TRBV27 to TRBJ2-3, with D possibly being TRBD2 (7 bases). Germline lookup yields CDR1 MNHEY and CDR2 SMNVEV (reference sequence). V lost 4 bases and J lost 3, with 17 bases in between. CDR3 size: 16 residues. Here the CDR3 reads CASSSAPGGGTDTQYF. CDR3 nucleotide sequence: TGTGCCAGCAGTTCCGCCCCGGGGGGCGGGACAGATACGCAGTATTTT.

This rearrangement joins TRBV9 to TRBJ1-5; 10 nucleotides line up with TRBD1. The CDR3 has 15 amino acids. Trimming cost V 1 base and J 6 bases; bases outside gene matches: 4. Germline V CDR1 and CDR2: SGDLS, YYNGEE. CDR3 coding DNA: TGTGCCAGCAGCGTAAGACAGGGGGCTAGTCAGCCCCAGCATTTT. Translation gives CASSVRQGASQPQHF.

This chain joins TRBV29-1 and TRBJ1-1; D is unclear. CDR1 and CDR2 (germline): SQVTM, ANQGSEA. The CDR3 runs to 14 residues. Trimming took 7 bases from V and 0 from J, leaving 15 bases between them. The CDR3 region is CSAAQEVMNTEAFF. CDR3 nucleotide sequence: TGCAGCGCGGCCCAGGAGGTCATGAACACTGAAGCTTTCTTT. Using reference TRBV29-1 and TRBJ1-1 for the parts outside the CDR3, the full variable domain is SAVISQKPSRDICQRGTSLTIQCQVDSQVTMMFWYRQQPGQSLTLIATANQGSEATYESGFVIDKFPISRPNLTFSTLTVSNMSPEDSSIYLCSAAQEVMNTEAFFGQGTRLTVV.

The chain joins TRBV6-5 to TRBJ2-3; 11 bases line up with TRBD2. J gave up 2 bases and V 6 bases, and 4 bases lay outside the gene matches. CDR3 length equals 15 residues. Germline-derived CDR1 and CDR2 are MNHEY and SVGAGI. The DNA for the CDR3 is TGTGCCAGCAGGGGACTAGCGGCTAACACAGATACGCAGTATTTT. Translated: CASRGLAANTDTQYF.

The chain couples TRBV5-1 to TRBJ1-6; weak D call: TRBD1 (5 bases). The CDR3 length is 14 residues. Germline assignment: CDR1 SGHRS and CDR2 YFSETQ. Between the trimmed V and J ends, which lost 6 bases and 10 bases, there was a span of 17 bases. CDR3 in DNA: TGCGCCAGCACCCGGGGGGAATTGGACTCACCCCTCCACTTT. Translation: CASTRGELDSPLHF. Complete variable domain (other parts from reference TRBV5-1 and TRBJ1-6): KAGVTQTPRYLIKTRGQQVTLSCSPISGHRSVSWYQQTPGQGLQFLFEYFSETQRNKGNFPGRFSGRQFSNSRSEMNVSTLELGDSALYLCASTRGELDSPLHFGNGTRLTVT.

The CDR3 region is CASSEGVSNEKLFF. The CDR3 region has the DNA TGCGCCAGCAGCGAGGGGGTATCTAATGAAAAACTGTTTTTT. This chain connects TRBV5-1 to TRBJ1-4, with a tentative D call TRBD1 (6 bases). Germline-derived CDR1 and CDR2 are SGHRS and YFSETQ. CDR3 length equals 14 residues. V lost 4 bases and J 3 bases, leaving 10 bases between the germline ends.

The V gene is TRBV21-1, the J gene TRBJ2-4; the D call TRBD2 from the table was never checked on the DNA. TRBV21-1 is noted as a pseudogene. This CDR3 is built from 16 residues. For the CDR3, the DNA is TGTGCCAGCAGCAAATACGAGCGGCTAGCCAAAAACATTCAGTACTTC. Protein: CASSKYERLAKNIQYF.

The gene calls are TRBV15 and TRBJ1-5; D unresolved. There are 13 residues in the CDR3. Germline V CDR1 and CDR2: LNHNV, YYDKDF (reference sequence). The germline V and J ends were trimmed by 5 bases and 4 bases, with 9 bases remaining between them. Here the CDR3 reads CATSLDSNQPQHF. The CDR3 DNA sequence: TGTGCCACCAGCCTAGACTCAAATCAGCCCCAGCATTTT.

This rearrangement joins TRBV30 to TRBJ2-7; no reliable D call. The germline V and J ends were trimmed by 3 bases and 3 bases, with 6 bases remaining between them. The CDR3 contains 11 residues. Per the germline V gene, CDR1 is GTSNPN and CDR2 is SVGIG (reference sequence). The CDR3 bases are TGTGCCTGGAGCCGTAACTACGAGCAGTACTTC. It encodes CAWSRNYEQYF.

This clone was detected once. The chain carries TRBV5-1 and TRBJ2-2; D might be TRBD2 (5 bases). The CDR3 contains 13 residues. The V gene lost 3 bases and the J gene lost 6 bases, with 9 bases spanning the gap. Germline V gene sequence: CDR1 SGHRS, CDR2 YFSETQ. CDR3 DNA: TGCGCCAGCAGCTACGGAGGTCCCGGGGAGCTGTTTTTT. Its protein is CASSYGGPGELFF. Full variable domain (remainder filled in from reference TRBV5-1 and TRBJ2-2): KAGVTQTPRYLIKTRGQQVTLSCSPISGHRSVSWYQQTPGQGLQFLFEYFSETQRNKGNFPGRFSGRQFSNSRSEMNVSTLELGDSALYLCASSYGGPGELFFGEGSRLTVL.

This chain connects TRBV2 to TRBJ2-1; D remains unclear. Germline values: CDR1 SNHLY, CDR2 FYNNEI. The V end lost 5 bases, the J end lost 8 bases, and 7 bases lay between the germline ends. The CDR3 consists of 11 residues. The CDR3 sequence: CASSREHEQFF. CDR3 nucleotides: TGTGCCAGCAGTCGCGAGCATGAGCAGTTCTTC. Together with reference TRBV2 and TRBJ2-1, the CDR3 gives the full variable domain: EPEVTQTPSHQVTQMGQEVILRCVPISNHLYFYWYRQILGQKVEFLVSFYNNEISEKSEIFDDQFSVERPDGSNFTLKIRSTKLEDSAMYFCASSREHEQFFGPGTRLTVL.

This chain connects TRBV14 to TRBJ2-3; the match to TRBD1 covers 10 bases. The junction had 2 bases not matched to a gene; V was cut back by 6 bases and J by 2 bases. Germline loops: CDR1 SGHDN, CDR2 FVKESK. CDR3 length: 14 amino acids. CDR3 residues: CASRGTGATDTQYF. CDR3 DNA sequence: TGTGCCAGCAGGGGGACAGGGGCCACAGATACGCAGTATTTT.

The rearrangement links TRBV28 to TRBJ1-2, with 9 nucleotides matching TRBD1. Germline CDR1 reads MDHEN; CDR2 reads SYDVKM. Trimming took 3 bases from V and 8 from J; bases not matched to a gene: 7. The CDR3 is 14 amino acids. CDR3 coding DNA: TGTGCCAGCAGTTTCCGGACAGGGGTGTTCGGCTACACCTTC. Its protein product is CASSFRTGVFGYTF.

The gene calls are TRBV7-2 and TRBJ2-7, with 7 bases lining up with TRBD1. J gave up 3 bases and V 2 bases, and 16 bases lay outside the gene matches. CDR1 SGHTA and CDR2 FQGNSA come from the germline V gene. The CDR3 covers 18 residues. The CDR3, as DNA: TGTGCCAGCAGCTTACGATTGGGACAGCCTCCAAGATACTACGAGCAGTACTTC. Amino acid sequence: CASSLRLGQPPRYYEQYF.

V usage is TRBV16 and J usage is TRBJ1-5; TRBD1 agrees at 10 bases. V gave up 5 bases and J gave up 1 base; unmatched junction bases: 2. This CDR3 is built from 15 residues. Germline CDR1 is KGHSY and CDR2 is FQNENV. CDR3 in DNA: TGTGCCAGCAGCGAGGACAGGGGGAGCAATCAGCCCCAGCATTTT. This sequence encodes CASSEDRGSNQPQHF.

The rearrangement links TRBV14 to TRBJ2-5, with 13 bases aligning to TRBD2. The germline V gene has CDR1 SGHDN and CDR2 FVKESK. This CDR3 is built from 18 residues. With 4 bases clipped from V and 5 bases from J, the junction kept 13 bases outside the gene matches. CDR3 bases: TGTGCCAGCAGCCCCCAAACGCCGGGACTAGCGGGACGGGAGACCCAGTACTTC. This encodes CASSPQTPGLAGRETQYF. Full variable domain (remainder filled in from reference TRBV14 and TRBJ2-5): EAGVTQFPSHSVIEKGQTVTLRCDPISGHDNLYWYRRVMGKEIKFLLHFVKESKQDESGMPNNRFLAERTGGTYSTLKVQPAELEDSGVYFCASSPQTPGLAGRETQYFGPGTRLLVL.

This chain joins TRBV7-2 and TRBJ2-3, with 14 nucleotides matching TRBD2. Per the germline V gene, CDR1 is SGHTA and CDR2 is FQGNSA. CDR3 length: 17 amino acids. V gave up 1 base and J gave up 6 bases; unmatched junction bases: 6. CDR3 residues: CASSLGGTSGRRDTQYF. CDR3 nucleotide sequence: TGTGCCAGCAGCTTAGGGGGGACTAGCGGGAGAAGGGATACGCAGTATTTT.

The rearrangement links TRBV5-4 to TRBJ2-1, with 15 bases identical to TRBD2. The germline V gene has CDR1 SGHNT and CDR2 YYREEE (reference sequence). The CDR3 sequence is 18 residues long. Germline trimming cut 3 bases from V and 0 bases from J; bases unmatched to any gene: 4. The CDR3 coding sequence is TGTGCCAGCAGCTCAAGGACTAGCGGGAGGGGCTCCTACAATGAGCAGTTCTTC. It translates to CASSSRTSGRGSYNEQFF.

J is TRBJ2-7 and V is TRBV7-2; 13 bases agree with TRBD2. The CDR3 totals 16 residues. Germline-derived CDR1 and CDR2 are SGHTA and FQGNSA. Trimming at V came to 4 bases and at J to 7 bases, leaving 10 bases not matched to a gene. The CDR3 loop is CASSSQGLAGLGEQYF. Here the CDR3 DNA reads TGTGCCAGCAGCTCTCAGGGACTAGCGGGGCTTGGGGAGCAGTACTTC.

The chain recombines TRBV27 with TRBJ1-5, with TRBD1 as a possible D gene (6 bases). Germline CDR1 and CDR2: MNHEY and SMNVEV (reference sequence). The CDR3 loop spans 15 amino acids. V dropped 5 bases and J dropped 3 bases, with 14 bases sitting between them. CDR3 protein: CASSLTQGNNQPQHF. The CDR3 coding sequence is TGTGCCAGCAGTCTAACTCAGGGGAACAATCAGCCCCAGCATTTT.